This T cell receptor beta chain derives from a study of OX40 agonist ivuxolimab in advanced cancers. Across the whole study: The study enrolled dose-escalation patients with hepatocellular carcinoma, melanoma, renal cell or head and neck cancer. The study's findings and limits: Clones of CD4+ and CD8+ blood T cells grew by week 6 at doses of 0.1 to 3.0 mg/kg.

In this sample, this clone turned up a few times. What it binds is not known. This table comes from immunoSEQ multiplex PCR, and its TCRdb copy is limited to in-frame clones, with some not included. Of over 55,000 clones listed, roughly 90% are singletons. Trimming left V 0 bases short and J 5 bases short, with 5 bases between. Germline loops: CDR1 SGDLS, CDR2 YYNGEE. The CDR3 spans 13 residues. This sequence originates from an adult with an advanced solid tumor such as melanoma, head and neck, liver or kidney cancer. The V call is TRBV9, the J call TRBJ2-2; D is undetermined. The material was CD4+ or CD8+ T cells sorted from blood, obtained in a trial of the OX40 agonist ivuxolimab. The CDR3 DNA reads as TGTGCCAGCAGCGTAGTGGGGACCGGGGAGCTGTTTTTT. Protein: CASSVVGTGELFF.